This T cell receptor beta chain is drawn from a study of T cell responses to AZD1222 COVID-19 vaccine. Only in-frame clones appear in the TCRdb table, and some are missing; sequencing was by immunoSEQ multiplex PCR. The sample contains roughly 150,000 clones, around 92% of which appear only once. Germline assignment: CDR1 MDHEN and CDR2 SYDVKM. The CDR3 covers 15 residues. The V and J ends lost 3 bases and 4 bases, in that order; junction bases with no gene match: 2. Comments on this clone: Its specificity is not known.

Study results and caveats: In the spike-specific TCR repertoire, nearly half reportedly target unmutated variant regions. In a largely white British group with more females than males, clonal diversity was possibly underestimated. Increases in Spike-specific TCR breadth and depth were seen after two AZD1222 doses. Researchers report vaccine-associated CD4 TCRs spanning spike, with dominance at 160-218 and 743-854.

This receptor was taken from an adult in good health. The input for sequencing was peripheral blood, taken on day 0 of AZD1222 vaccination. The J gene is TRBJ2-3, the V gene TRBV28; 12 positions agree with TRBD2. In DNA, the CDR3 is TGTGCCAGCAGTTTTCGACTAGCGGGAGCAGATACGCAGTATTTT. Translation: CASSFRLAGADTQYF.